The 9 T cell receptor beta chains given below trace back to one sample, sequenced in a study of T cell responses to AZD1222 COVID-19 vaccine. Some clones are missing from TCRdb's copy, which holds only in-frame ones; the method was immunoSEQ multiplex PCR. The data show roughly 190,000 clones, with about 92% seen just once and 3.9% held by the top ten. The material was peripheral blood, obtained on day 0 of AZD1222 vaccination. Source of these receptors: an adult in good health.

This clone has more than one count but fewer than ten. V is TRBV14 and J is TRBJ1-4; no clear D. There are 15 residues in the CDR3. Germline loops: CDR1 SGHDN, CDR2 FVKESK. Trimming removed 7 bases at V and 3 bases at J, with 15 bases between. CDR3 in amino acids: CASIPTRSANEKLFF. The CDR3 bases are TGTGCCAGCATCCCAACGCGGTCGGCTAATGAAAAACTGTTTTTT.

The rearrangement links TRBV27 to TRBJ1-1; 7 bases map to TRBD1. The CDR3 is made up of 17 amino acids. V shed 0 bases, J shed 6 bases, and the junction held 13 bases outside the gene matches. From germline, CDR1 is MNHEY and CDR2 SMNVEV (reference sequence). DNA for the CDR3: TGTGCCAGCAGTTTATCACCAACAGGGGTCGGTCGCGCTGAAGCTTTCTTT. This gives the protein CASSLSPTGVGRAEAFF.

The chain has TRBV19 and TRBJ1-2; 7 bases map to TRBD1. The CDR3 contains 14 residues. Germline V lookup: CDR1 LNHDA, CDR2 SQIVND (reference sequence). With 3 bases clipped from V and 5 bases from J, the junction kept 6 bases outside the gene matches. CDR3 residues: CASSIWGTVYGYTF. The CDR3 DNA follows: TGTGCCAGTAGTATTTGGGGGACAGTATATGGCTACACCTTC.

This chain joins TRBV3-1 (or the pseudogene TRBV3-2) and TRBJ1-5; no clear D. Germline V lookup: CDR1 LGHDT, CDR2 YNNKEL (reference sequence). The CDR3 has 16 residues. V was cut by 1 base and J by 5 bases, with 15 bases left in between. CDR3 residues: CASSQGDGVGYQPQHF. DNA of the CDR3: TGTGCCAGCAGCCAAGGAGACGGGGTAGGGTATCAGCCCCAGCATTTT.

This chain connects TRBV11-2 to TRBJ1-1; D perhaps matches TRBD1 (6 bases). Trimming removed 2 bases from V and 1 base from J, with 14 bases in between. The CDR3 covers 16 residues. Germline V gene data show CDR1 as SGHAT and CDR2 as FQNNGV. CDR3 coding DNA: TGTGCCAGCAGCTTAATGGGGGGGGCTGGGAACACTGAAGCTTTCTTT. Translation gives CASSLMGGAGNTEAFF.

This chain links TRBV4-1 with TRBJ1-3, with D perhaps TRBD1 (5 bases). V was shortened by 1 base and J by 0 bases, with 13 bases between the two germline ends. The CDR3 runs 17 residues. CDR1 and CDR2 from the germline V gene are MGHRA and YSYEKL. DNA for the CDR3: TGCGCCAGCAGCCAAGGCCGTACAGGTTACTCTGGAAACACCATATATTTT. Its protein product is CASSQGRTGYSGNTIYF.

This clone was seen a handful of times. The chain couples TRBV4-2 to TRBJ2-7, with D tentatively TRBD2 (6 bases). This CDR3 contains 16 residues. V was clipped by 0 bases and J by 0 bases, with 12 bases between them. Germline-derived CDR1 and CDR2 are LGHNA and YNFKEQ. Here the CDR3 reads CASSQEHLGSSYEQYF. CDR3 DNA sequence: TGTGCCAGCAGCCAAGAACACCTCGGGAGCTCCTACGAGCAGTACTTC.

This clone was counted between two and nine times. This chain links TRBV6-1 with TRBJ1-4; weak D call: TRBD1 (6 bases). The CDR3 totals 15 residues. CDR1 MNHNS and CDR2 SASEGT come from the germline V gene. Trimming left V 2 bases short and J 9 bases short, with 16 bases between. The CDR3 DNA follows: TGTGCCAGCAGTGAATACGAAGGAGGGGGGCAAAAACTGTTTTTT. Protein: CASSEYEGGGQKLFF.

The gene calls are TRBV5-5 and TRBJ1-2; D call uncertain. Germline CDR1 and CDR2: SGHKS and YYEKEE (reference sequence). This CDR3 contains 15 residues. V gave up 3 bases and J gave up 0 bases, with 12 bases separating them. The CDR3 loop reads CASSSLTLPNYGYTF. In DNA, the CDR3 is TGTGCCAGCAGCTCGTTAACTCTGCCTAACTATGGCTACACCTTC. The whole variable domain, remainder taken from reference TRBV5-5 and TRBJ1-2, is DAGVTQSPTHLIKTRGQQVTLRCSPISGHKSVSWYQQVLGQGPQFIFQYYEKEERGRGNFPDRFSARQFPNYSSELNVNALLLGDSALYLCASSSLTLPNYGYTFGSGTRLTVV.